This T cell receptor (beta chain) stems from a study of spatial heterogeneity in lung cancer. On the study more broadly: The study sequenced follow-up PBMC samples when they were available, at a median of approximately 2 years after resection.

Study-wide findings and caveats: Circulating ubiquitous expanded tumor TCRs were observed more frequently at resection than at follow-up.

The V gene's germline CDR1 is SGHVS and CDR2 FQNEAQ. J was trimmed by 5 bases and V by 0 bases; bases with no gene match: 4. CDR3 length: 15 amino acids. The table lists this clonotype with many counts. The antigen is not known. Time point defined: blood at routine non-recurrence follow-up after resection. The sequenced material consisted of unsorted whole RNA from tumor, nontumor lung or frozen PBMC. Each CDR3 protein gets one entry after TCRdb re-called the 5' RACE reads with MiXCR. The sample includes around 100,000 distinct CDR3 sequences, under 14% of them seen just once. The chain uses TRBV7-8 and TRBJ2-5; 9 bases align to TRBD2. The clonotype originates from a female donor with early-stage non-small cell lung cancer. Sequences were derived from PBMCs, sampled at follow-up. The CDR3: CASSLALAGGETQYF. Here the CDR3 DNA reads TGTGCCAGCAGCTTAGCACTAGCGGGTGGGGAGACCCAGTACTTC.